One sample yielded the 16 T cell receptor beta chains listed below, sequenced in a study of cytomegalovirus exposure and HLA in healthy donors. The PCR ran on 60 Vbeta and 13 Jbeta primers. Some clones are missing from TCRdb's copy, which holds only in-frame ones; the method was immunoSEQ multiplex PCR. The table has approximately 170,000 clones, around 78% seen once. The specimen was PBMCs. These receptors were obtained from a man aged 35 to 55 in good health and CMV-seronegative.

The gene calls are TRBV19 and TRBJ2-5; D perhaps matches TRBD1 (6 bases). CDR3 size: 15 residues. V lost 6 bases and J lost 2, with 16 bases in between. Germline V gene lookup returns CDR1 LNHDA and CDR2 SQIVND (reference sequence). For the CDR3, the DNA is TGTGCCAGTAGGAGGGGGACAACCATACAAGAGACCCAGTACTTC. It codes for CASRRGTTIQETQYF.

The V and J genes are TRBV10-3 and TRBJ2-7; the match to TRBD2 covers 14 bases. The CDR3 sequence is 15 residues long. J lost 4 bases, V lost 4 bases, and 3 bases had no gene match. The germline V gene has CDR1 ENHRY and CDR2 SYGVKD. The CDR3 DNA reads as TGTGCCATCAGTGGTGGGACTAGCGGGAGTTACGAGCAGTACGTC. Translated: CAISGGTSGSYEQYV.

In the case of this clone: A junction boundary mismatches the germline segment, possibly from a read error. Other DNA sequences of this sample code for an identical CDR3. This rearrangement joins TRBV7-9 to TRBJ2-4; TRBD2 matches 7 bases. CDR1 and CDR2 (germline): SEHNR, FQNEAQ (reference sequence). This CDR3 is 16 amino acids long. CDR3 loop: CASSVTSAQWENIQYF. In DNA, the CDR3 is TGCGCCAGCAGCGTTACTAGCGCCCAGTGGGAAAACATTCAGTACTTC.

The chain joins TRBV29-1 to TRBJ1-1; the D gene is possibly TRBD1 (6 bases). The CDR3 runs 12 residues. Deletions cut 4 bases from V and 5 bases from J, with 11 bases between. Looked up from germline, CDR1 is SQVTM and CDR2 is ANQGSEA. The CDR3 coding sequence is TGCAGCGTTGGGCAGGGGCGGACTGAAGCTTTCTTT. Translating it yields CSVGQGRTEAFF.

V usage is TRBV2 and J usage is TRBJ1-1; the D is unclear. CDR3 length: 14 amino acids. Trimming left V 2 bases short and J 4 bases short, with 11 bases between. CDR1 SNHLY and CDR2 FYNNEI come from the germline V gene. CDR3 in amino acids: CASSEPPPGTEAFF. The CDR3 DNA sequence: TGTGCCAGCAGTGAACCACCGCCAGGCACTGAAGCTTTCTTT.

The chain uses TRBV14 and TRBJ2-1, with D hard to call. The CDR3 is 11 residues long. Per germline, CDR1 SGHDN and CDR2 FVKESK. V shed 1 base and J shed 9 bases, with 4 bases lying between them. The CDR3 DNA is TGTGCCAGCAGCCAAGCGAGTGAGCAGTTCTTC. Its translation: CASSQASEQFF.

CDR3 protein: CSVPRGLGNEQYF. Here the CDR3 DNA reads TGCAGCGTACCTCGAGGGTTGGGAAATGAGCAGTACTTC. The chain employs TRBV29-1 and TRBJ2-7, with D maybe TRBD2 (5 bases). Per germline, CDR1 SQVTM and CDR2 ANQGSEA. The CDR3 extends over 13 amino acids. Trimming stripped 6 bases from V and 7 bases from J, with 19 bases between.

This clone was recorded only once. The chain is built from TRBV20-1 and TRBJ2-1; 7 bases map to TRBD2. The CDR3 extends over 11 amino acids. V lost 6 bases, J lost 10 bases, and 6 bases stayed unmatched. Germline lookup yields CDR1 DFQATT and CDR2 SNEGSKA (reference sequence). The CDR3, as DNA: TGCAGTGCCCGACGGGGGGACGAGCAGTTCTTC. Translation: CSARRGDEQFF.

This clone has more than one count but fewer than ten. The chain is built from TRBV19 and TRBJ2-5; 9 bases are shared with TRBD2. V gave up 6 bases and J gave up 5 bases; unmatched junction bases: 10. Germline-derived CDR1 and CDR2 are LNHDA and SQIVND (reference sequence). The CDR3 spans 15 residues. The CDR3 protein is CASSMVAGVVETQYF. DNA for the CDR3: TGTGCCAGTAGCATGGTAGCGGGAGTTGTTGAGACCCAGTACTTC.

This clone was counted between two and nine times. The chain couples TRBV5-1 to TRBJ2-3; the D is unclear. The CDR3 has 13 amino acids. Germline loops: CDR1 SGHRS, CDR2 YFSETQ. V shed 3 bases and J shed 6 bases, with 11 bases lying between them. CDR3 amino acids: CASSSTHQDTQYF. CDR3 DNA: TGCGCCAGCAGCTCCACCCATCAGGATACGCAGTATTTT.

V is TRBV27 and J is TRBJ2-3; 9 bases match TRBD1. The length of the CDR3 is 15 residues. Germline V gives CDR1 MNHEY, CDR2 SMNVEV (reference sequence). V gave up 3 bases and J gave up 2 bases; unmatched junction bases: 3. The CDR3 sequence is CASSFGTGFTDTQYF. CDR3 nucleotides: TGTGCCAGCAGTTTCGGGACAGGGTTCACAGATACGCAGTATTTT.

This clone was detected once. The V gene is TRBV5-1, the J gene TRBJ2-3; tentatively, D is TRBD2 (5 bases). Germline values: CDR1 SGHRS, CDR2 YFSETQ. The ends were cut back, 2 bases at V and 6 bases at J, with 7 bases in the middle. The CDR3 consists of 12 residues. The CDR3 region is CASSFIADTQYF. The CDR3 DNA reads TGCGCCAGCAGCTTTATAGCGGATACGCAGTATTTT.

This chain uses TRBV27 with TRBJ1-4; 7 bases map to TRBD1. The CDR3 spans 17 residues. The junction had 7 bases not matched to a gene; V was cut back by 0 bases and J by 3 bases. Per germline, CDR1 MNHEY and CDR2 SMNVEV (reference sequence). As DNA, the CDR3 is TGTGCCAGCAGTTTATCCCTTAACAGGGGCCCTAATGAAAAACTGTTTTTT. Its translation is CASSLSLNRGPNEKLFF.

The chain carries TRBV6-1 and TRBJ2-7, with 8 positions matching TRBD1. J gave up 7 bases and V 10 bases, and 12 bases lay outside the gene matches. The CDR3 is 13 residues long. Germline V gene data show CDR1 as MNHNS and CDR2 as SASEGT. The DNA for the CDR3 is TGTGCCATCCGCCGGGGACAGGTTGGGGAGCAGTACTTC. Protein product: CAIRRGQVGEQYF.

Concerning this clone: Other DNA variants within this sample encode the same CDR3. The V gene is TRBV19, the J gene TRBJ2-3; no clear D. From germline, CDR1 is LNHDA and CDR2 SQIVND (reference sequence). This CDR3 has 13 amino acids. V gave up 3 bases and J gave up 1 base, with 5 bases separating them. The CDR3: CASSIQGTDTQYF. CDR3 DNA: TGTGCCAGTAGTATCCAGGGCACAGATACGCAGTATTTT.

The J gene is TRBJ2-7, the V gene TRBV6-1; 10 bases line up with TRBD2. The CDR3 is 14 amino acids. CDR1 is MNHNS and CDR2 is SASEGT in the germline V gene. V shed 5 bases and J 4 bases; nucleotides not matched to a gene: 5. The CDR3 DNA sequence: TGTGCCAGCAGTTTCTGGACTAGCGGATACGAGCAGTACGTC. Translating it yields CASSFWTSGYEQYV.